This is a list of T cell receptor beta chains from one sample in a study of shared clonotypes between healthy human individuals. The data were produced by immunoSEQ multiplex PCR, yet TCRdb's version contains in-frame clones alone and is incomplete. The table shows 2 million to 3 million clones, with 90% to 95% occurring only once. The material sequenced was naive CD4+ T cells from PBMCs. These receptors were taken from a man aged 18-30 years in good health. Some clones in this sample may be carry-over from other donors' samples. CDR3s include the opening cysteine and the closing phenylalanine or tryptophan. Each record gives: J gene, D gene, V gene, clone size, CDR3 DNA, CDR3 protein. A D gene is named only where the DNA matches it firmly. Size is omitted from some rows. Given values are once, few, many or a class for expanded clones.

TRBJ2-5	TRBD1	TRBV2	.	TGTGCCAGCAGTCCGCTACAGGGGGCAGGGGAGACCCAGTACTTC	CASSPLQGAGETQYF
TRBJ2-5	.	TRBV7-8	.	TGTGCCAGCAGCTCGGGTAAAGGGGCCCAGTACTTC	CASSSGKGAQYF
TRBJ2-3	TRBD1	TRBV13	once	TGTGCCAGCAGCTCCGGGGACAGGTTGTTGGATACGCAGTATTTT	CASSSGDRLLDTQYF
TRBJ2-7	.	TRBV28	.	TGTGCCAGCATGGATAACAGAAACTACGAGCAGTACTTC	CASMDNRNYEQYF
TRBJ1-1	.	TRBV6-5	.	TGTGCCAGCAGCCAGGGAACTGAAGCTTTCTTT	CASSQGTEAFF
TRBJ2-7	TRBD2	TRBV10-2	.	TGCGCCAGCATAGGGACTAGCGGAACCTACGAGCAGTACTTC	CASIGTSGTYEQYF
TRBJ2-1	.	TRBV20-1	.	TGCAGTGCGTCCAGGTACAATGAGCAGTTCTTC	CSASRYNEQFF
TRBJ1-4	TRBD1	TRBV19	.	TGTGCCAGTAGTAATTGGGGGACAGGTCGAAATGAAAAACTGTTTTTT	CASSNWGTGRNEKLFF
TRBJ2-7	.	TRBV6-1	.	TGTGCCAGCAGTGTGGCTGTGGGGGGCGTCAACTACGAGCAGTACTTC	CASSVAVGGVNYEQYF
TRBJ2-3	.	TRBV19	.	TGTGCCACCAAGGAGGGGTTGGTAGATACGCAGTATTTT	CATKEGLVDTQYF
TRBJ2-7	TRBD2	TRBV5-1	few	TGCGCCAGCAGCCCCCCCGGGGGGTTCAGCGAGCAGTACTTC	CASSPPGGFSEQYF
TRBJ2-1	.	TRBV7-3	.	TGTGCCAGCAGCTTAACGGCGGTAGCGGATAATGAGCAGTTCTTC	CASSLTAVADNEQFF
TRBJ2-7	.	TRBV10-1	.	TGCGCCAGCTCCCCCGGGTGGACTGCAACTCCCTACGAGCAGTACTTC	CASSPGWTATPYEQYF
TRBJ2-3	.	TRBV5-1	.	TGCGCCAGCAGCTTTCCCGGGGGAGGTACGCAGTATTTT	CASSFPGGGTQYF
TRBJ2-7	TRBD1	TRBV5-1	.	TGCGCCAGCAGCTTAGAACCCAGGGGACAGTACGAGCAGTACTTC	CASSLEPRGQYEQYF
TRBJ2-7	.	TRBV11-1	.	TGTGCCAGCAGCCCCGGACCAAAAAGCTACGAGCAGTACTTC	CASSPGPKSYEQYF
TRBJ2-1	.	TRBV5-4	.	TGTGCCAGCAGCTCACAAATCGGTAATGAGCAGTTCTTC	CASSSQIGNEQFF
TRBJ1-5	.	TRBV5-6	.	TGTGCCAGCAGCTCCAACTTTAATCAGCCCCAGCATTTT	CASSSNFNQPQHF
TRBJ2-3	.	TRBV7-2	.	TGTGCCAGCCGACTAGGGGCAGATACGCAGTATTTT	CASRLGADTQYF
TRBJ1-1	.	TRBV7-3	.	TGTGCCAGCAGGGTTAGCGGGAACACTGAAGCTTTCTTT	CASRVSGNTEAFF
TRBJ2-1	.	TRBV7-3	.	TGTGCCAGCAGCTTAACCTATTCAGACAATGAGCAGTTCTTC	CASSLTYSDNEQFF
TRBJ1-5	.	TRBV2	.	TGTGCCAGCAGGGAAGACAGTAGCAATCAGCCCCAGCATTTT	CASREDSSNQPQHF
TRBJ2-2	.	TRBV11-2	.	TGTGCCAGCAGCTTCTCGAGCGGCACCGGGGAGCTGTTTTTT	CASSFSSGTGELFF
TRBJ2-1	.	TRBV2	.	TGTGCCAGCAACCGAAATGAGGGCTACAATGAGCAGTTCTTC	CASNRNEGYNEQFF
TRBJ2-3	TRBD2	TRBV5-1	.	TGCGCCAGCAGCTTGGCGGGCGGGAGTCAGGATACGCAGTATTTT	CASSLAGGSQDTQYF
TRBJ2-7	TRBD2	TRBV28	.	TGTGCCAGCAGTTTAAGGCTAGCGGGTGCACATTTCTACGAGCAGTACTTC	CASSLRLAGAHFYEQYF
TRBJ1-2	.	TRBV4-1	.	TGCGCCAGCAGTCCTTCCACTCGGTATGGCTACACCTTC	CASSPSTRYGYTF
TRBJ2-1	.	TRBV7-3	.	TGTGCCAGCGCCAAGACGGGACTCCCAGGCGATGAGCAGTTCTTC	CASAKTGLPGDEQFF
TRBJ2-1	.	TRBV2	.	TGTGCCAGCAGTGAAGGACGTACAGGAGAGCAGTTCTTC	CASSEGRTGEQFF
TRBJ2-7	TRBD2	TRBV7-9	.	TGTGCCAGCAGCCCCTGGACTAGCGCCGACTACGAGCAGTACTTC	CASSPWTSADYEQYF
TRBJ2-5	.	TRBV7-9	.	TGTGCCAGCAGCTTAAAACAGGGAATGGAGACCCAGTACTTC	CASSLKQGMETQYF
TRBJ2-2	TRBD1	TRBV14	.	TGTGCCAGCAGCCGAGACAGGGGTACCGGGGAGCTGTTTTTT	CASSRDRGTGELFF
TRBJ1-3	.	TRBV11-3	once	TGTGCCAGATCGGACACCATATATTTT	CARSDTIYF
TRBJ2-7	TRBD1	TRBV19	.	TGTGCCAGTAGTTCGCCCCGGGACAGGGGTACCTACGAGCAGTACTTC	CASSSPRDRGTYEQYF
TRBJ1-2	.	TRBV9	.	TGTGCCAGCAGCGTAGATCTAGGGGAGAGCTATGGCTACACCTTC	CASSVDLGESYGYTF
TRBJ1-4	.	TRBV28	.	TGTGCCAGCAGGGGGGCAGGTCTTGCAACTAATGAAAAACTGTTTTTT	CASRGAGLATNEKLFF
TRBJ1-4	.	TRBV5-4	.	TGTGCCAGCAGCTTCGGGCTTCAGCAAGTAACTAATGAAAAACTGTTTTTT	CASSFGLQQVTNEKLFF
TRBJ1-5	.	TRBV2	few	TGTGCCAGCAGTAATGACGGCCCCCAGCATTTT	CASSNDGPQHF
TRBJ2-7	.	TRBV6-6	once	TGTGCCATCAGTGACATGGGGGGCTCGGGAGGCGAGCAGTACTTC	CAISDMGGSGGEQYF